This T cell receptor (beta chain) was recorded in a study of T cells after yellow fever vaccination (dated by TCRdb to the late 2010s). About the full investigation: The SMART-Seq v4 Ultra Low Input RNA kit was used to prepare libraries from fractions with low cell numbers. Blood was drawn at multiple timepoints before and after primary and secondary immunization, with bulk PBMC replicates and cell subsets isolated. The cohort comprised two healthy male donors, one aged 18 to 30 and one aged 30 to 40 years. To track T-cell clones before and after primary and booster YFV17D yellow fever vaccination, bulk TCR alpha and beta repertoires were sequenced longitudinally. Overall study outcomes, separate from this receptor: Most clones expanded after primary vaccination (almost 98% of CD4 and around 89% of CD8) were re-detected after the booster, suggesting that broad memory maintenance occurred. A small fraction of clonotypes appeared in both the CD4 and CD8 compartments, likely as a result of convergent recombination. The secondary T-cell response was found to be weaker but faster than the primary response, with a peak reached on day 5 rather than on day 15. Because the study included only a couple of donors, the extent to which the findings can be generalized is limited. Because abundant contaminating clonotypes from the bulk population could be contained in FACS-sorted repertoires, computational filtering was required.

TCR cDNA was made using 5'RACE template switching, a step that added a universal primer site and unique molecular identifiers. Priming of cDNA synthesis was performed from both the TCR alpha and TCR beta constant segments. Two PCR steps were used to amplify libraries, with sample barcodes and sequencing adapters being added in the second step. Sequencing of libraries was performed on Illumina HiSeq 2500 (2x100 bp) or NovaSeq (2x150 bp). Concerning the study's data processing: MIGEC was used to demultiplex reads and collapse the reads into UMI consensus sequences, and MiXCR was used for V(D)J alignment. Vaccine-responding clonotypes were identified with edgeR using replicate PBMC samples, with FDR below 0.01 and a log2 fold change above 5 up to day 15 being required. Each bulk clonotype received a CD4 or CD8 identity based on whether the sequenced CD4 or CD8 repertoire contained that clonotype at higher abundance. The public reads were reprocessed in TCRdb via fastp at Q25 and MiXCR, keeping in-frame beta chains. CDR3 protein sequences are deduplicated, and each keeps its most common genes and DNA. TCRdb's processing, not the study's, gives the V and J calls here. This sample lists 550,000 to 750,000 distinct CDR3 sequences; approximately 13% were detected once. The top ten clones comprise 11% to 15% of the sample.

V is cut back by 3 bases and J by 7 bases, with 9 bases in the junction unmatched. For CDR1 and CDR2, the germline V gene lists ENHRY and SYGVKD. Measured from the cysteine to the phenylalanine, the CDR3 is 15 residues long. Of the read, only the CDR3 DNA is kept; its 45 bases are in frame from base 1. As to this clonotype: The antigen it recognizes is unknown. Per-base qualities were not stored, and no clone one base away is much larger.

The treatment or condition label on this specimen signifies: live attenuated yellow fever vaccine strain. At each blood-draw timepoint, two biological replicates of bulk PBMCs were collected. PBMCs were isolated from peripheral blood using a standard Ficoll-Paque protocol. TriZol was used to extract RNA from bulk PBMCs, from CD4 and CD8 fractions, and from dextramer-positive and dextramer-negative fractions. This TCR was recovered from a young man who received the YFV17D yellow fever vaccine. Sequences were derived from PBMCs, sampled on the day of the yellow fever booster vaccination. The chain employs TRBV10-3 and TRBJ2-7; 10 bases in the middle match TRBD1. CDR3 region: CAISDPGTGVWEQYF. The base sequence is TGTGCCATCAGTGACCCCGGGACAGGGGTTTGGGAGCAGTACTTC.